The 26 T cell receptor beta chains below all came from one sample that was sequenced in a study of technical replicates of blood from a few donors. Sequencing was performed with immunoSEQ multiplex PCR; in TCRdb, only in-frame clones are kept and a portion is missing. The table shows some 74,000 clones, with approximately 92% occurring only once. Sequenced: T cells isolated from PBMCs. These receptors all stem from a human donor in good health.

This chain joins TRBV9 and TRBJ2-7; tentative D call: TRBD1 (5 bases). Per the germline V gene, CDR1 is SGDLS and CDR2 is YYNGEE. Trimming shortened V by 0 bases and J by 6 bases, and 13 bases separated the two germline ends. The CDR3 runs to 14 residues. The CDR3 region is CASSVGTGRIEQYF. CDR3 bases: TGTGCCAGCAGCGTAGGAACAGGCCGAATCGAGCAGTACTTC.

J is TRBJ2-2 and V is TRBV10-3, with 9 bases fitting TRBD1. CDR1 ENHRY and CDR2 SYGVKD come from the germline V gene. V was clipped by 6 bases and J by 0 bases; unmatched bases: 8. CDR3 length: 17 amino acids. This chain's CDR3 is CAISQLGDRANTGELFF. CDR3 nucleotide sequence: TGTGCCATCAGCCAACTGGGGGACAGGGCGAACACCGGGGAGCTGTTTTTT.

CDR3 loop: CASSPPATSGVQETQYF. The CDR3 DNA is TGTGCCAGCTCACCACCGGCTACTAGCGGGGTCCAAGAGACCCAGTACTTC. V usage is TRBV18 and J usage is TRBJ2-5, with 10 bases fitting TRBD2. The CDR3 is made up of 17 amino acids. V gave up 0 bases and J gave up 1 base; unmatched junction bases: 5. Germline CDR1 and CDR2: KGHSH and LQKENI.

This clone was seen just once. This chain connects TRBV5-6 to TRBJ2-7, with TRBD2 matching over 8 bases. This CDR3 spans 17 amino acids. Trimming at V came to 0 bases and at J to 3 bases, leaving 11 bases not matched to a gene. Germline V gene data show CDR1 as SGHDT and CDR2 as YYEEEE. The CDR3 DNA reads TGTGCCAGCAGCTTGGTGCGGTTCGGTAGCGGGAACTACGAGCAGTACTTC. Translation: CASSLVRFGSGNYEQYF.

The rearrangement uses TRBV14 and TRBJ2-1; the match to TRBD1 covers 9 bases. The CDR3 extends over 15 amino acids. CDR1 and CDR2 from the germline V gene are SGHDN and FVKESK. V lost 4 bases to trimming and J lost 10 bases; unmatched junction nucleotides: 11. CDR3 amino acids: CASSLGTGQQWEQFF. The DNA for the CDR3 is TGTGCCAGCAGCCTAGGGACAGGGCAGCAATGGGAGCAGTTCTTC.

The genes are TRBV11-3 and TRBJ2-2; D perhaps matches TRBD2 (5 bases). The V gene lost 10 bases and the J gene lost 5 bases, with 11 bases spanning the gap. The germline gives CDR1 SGHNT, CDR2 YENEEA. The CDR3 is 12 residues long. The CDR3 reads CAMRVETGELFF. The CDR3, as DNA: TGTGCCATGCGGGTGGAAACCGGGGAGCTGTTTTTT. Variable domain in full (rest from reference TRBV11-3 and TRBJ2-2): EAGVVQSPRYKIIEKKQPVAFWCNPISGHNTLYWYLQNLGQGPELLIRYENEEAVDDSQLPKDRFSAERLKGVDSTLKIQPAELGDSAVYLCAMRVETGELFFGEGSRLTVL.

The chain joins TRBV28 to TRBJ2-7; TRBD2 matches 11 bases. CDR1 and CDR2 from the germline V gene are MDHEN and SYDVKM. The CDR3 has 14 amino acids. Trimming took 5 bases from V and 4 from J; bases not matched to a gene: 4. The CDR3 reads CASSAGLAAYEQYF. DNA of the CDR3: TGTGCCAGCAGTGCGGGACTAGCGGCTTACGAGCAGTACTTC.

The genes are TRBV6-5 and TRBJ2-7, with D possibly being TRBD1 (6 bases). Germline CDR1 and CDR2: MNHEY and SVGAGI. Between the trimmed V and J ends, which lost 6 bases and 2 bases, there was a span of 11 bases. There are 13 residues in the CDR3. The DNA for the CDR3 is TGTGCCAGCAGCAGGGACACAACCTACGAGCAGTACTTC. This sequence encodes CASSRDTTYEQYF.

The chain carries TRBV6-5 and TRBJ1-5; D is perhaps TRBD1 (5 bases). Germline V CDR1 and CDR2: MNHEY, SVGAGI. V shed 5 bases and J shed 3 bases, with 11 bases lying between them. There are 14 residues in the CDR3. The CDR3 nucleotides are TGTGCCAGCAGTCCTGGACATGACAATCAGCCCCAGCATTTT. Residues: CASSPGHDNQPQHF.

The CDR3 DNA follows: TGTGCCAGCAGCCCTGAACTACTACTTAACTATGGCTACACCTTC. It codes for CASSPELLLNYGYTF. The rearrangement uses TRBV14 and TRBJ1-2, with D hard to call. The CDR3 sequence is 15 residues long. Looked up from germline, CDR1 is SGHDN and CDR2 is FVKESK. The V gene lost 4 bases and the J gene lost 1 base, with 13 bases spanning the gap.

J is TRBJ2-2 and V is TRBV9; TRBD2 matches 8 bases. From germline, CDR1 is SGDLS and CDR2 YYNGEE. CDR3 length: 16 amino acids. J gave up 5 bases and V 4 bases, and 10 bases lay outside the gene matches. CDR3 DNA: TGTGCCAGCAGCTTCCGGAGCGGGAGTATTACCGGGGAGCTGTTTTTT. The encoded protein is CASSFRSGSITGELFF.

V gene TRBV15 combines with J gene TRBJ2-1; perhaps TRBD2 as D (5 bases). The CDR3 runs 15 residues. V lost 6 bases and J lost 0, with 12 bases in between. The germline V gene has CDR1 LNHNV and CDR2 YYDKDF (reference sequence). The CDR3 sequence is CATSGYGISYNEQFF. The CDR3 DNA follows: TGTGCCACCAGTGGATACGGGATCTCCTACAATGAGCAGTTCTTC.

This clone was observed a handful of times. The rearrangement links TRBV9 to TRBJ1-1; 9 bases fit TRBD1. J gave up 9 bases and V 0 bases, and 3 bases lay outside the gene matches. Germline CDR1 reads SGDLS; CDR2 reads YYNGEE. The CDR3 length is 13 residues. The CDR3 DNA is TGTGCCAGCAGCGTAGAACAGGGGGCTAAAGCTTTCTTT. Encoded protein: CASSVEQGAKAFF.

The V and J genes are TRBV9 and TRBJ2-5, with 8 bases matching TRBD1. J lost 5 bases, V lost 4 bases, and 7 bases had no gene match. The CDR3 length is 14 residues. Germline V gene sequence: CDR1 SGDLS, CDR2 YYNGEE. In DNA form, the CDR3 reads TGTGCCAGCAGCCCAGGGGGCAGTCAGGAGACCCAGTACTTC. This codes for CASSPGGSQETQYF.

The CDR3 loop reads CASSDHLRVRGRENTEAFF. The CDR3 nucleotides read TGTGCCAGCAGCGATCATCTGCGGGTCAGAGGAAGGGAGAACACTGAAGCTTTCTTT. V usage is TRBV9 and J usage is TRBJ1-1; D gene unclear. Trimming removed 3 bases from V and 1 base from J, with 25 bases in between. CDR3 length: 19 amino acids. Germline values: CDR1 SGDLS, CDR2 YYNGEE.

The chain uses TRBV27 and TRBJ2-7, with unresolved D. The CDR3 is 13 residues long. Trimming shortened V by 2 bases and J by 5 bases, and 10 bases separated the two germline ends. CDR1 is MNHEY and CDR2 is SMNVEV in the germline V gene (reference sequence). Here the CDR3 DNA reads TGTGCCAGCAGTTTAGGCAGGCTAAACGAGCAGTACTTC. Protein product: CASSLGRLNEQYF.

The chain employs TRBV10-3 and TRBJ2-2; D possibly corresponds to TRBD2 (7 bases). V gave up 9 bases and J gave up 4 bases, with 15 bases separating them. Germline values: CDR1 ENHRY, CDR2 SYGVKD. This CDR3 contains 14 residues. The DNA for the CDR3 is TGTGCCATAGGGGGGGGCGGCCGCACCGGGGAGCTGTTTTTT. Translating gives CAIGGGGRTGELFF.

The V call is TRBV10-2, the J call TRBJ2-2; 7 bases agree with TRBD2. The trim removed 1 base at V and 6 bases at J, leaving 5 bases unmatched. CDR3 length equals 15 residues. Germline lookup yields CDR1 WSHSY and CDR2 SAAADI. The CDR3: CASSEFSGGAGELFF. Here the CDR3 DNA reads TGCGCCAGCAGTGAGTTTTCGGGGGGTGCCGGGGAGCTGTTTTTT.

This chain uses TRBV11-3 with TRBJ1-4; no reliable D call. Germline V gives CDR1 SGHNT, CDR2 YENEEA. The V and J ends lost 3 bases and 8 bases respectively, with 10 bases between them. The CDR3 has 13 amino acids. CDR3 in amino acids: CASSFSAEEKLFF. In nucleotides, the CDR3 is TGTGCCAGCAGCTTTTCCGCAGAAGAAAAACTGTTTTTT.

The chain has TRBV5-5 and TRBJ2-7, with TRBD2 matching over 10 bases. V lost 3 bases, J lost 4 bases, and 7 bases stayed unmatched. The CDR3 extends over 15 amino acids. CDR1 SGHKS and CDR2 YYEKEE come from the germline V gene (reference sequence). CDR3: CASSSGRTSGYEQYF. The CDR3 DNA reads as TGTGCCAGCAGCTCTGGTAGGACTAGCGGATACGAGCAGTACTTC.

CDR3 loop: CASSLMGQGDTEAFF. CDR3 bases: TGTGCCAGCAGCTTAATGGGACAGGGGGACACTGAAGCTTTCTTT. The rearrangement joins TRBV7-3 to TRBJ1-1, with TRBD1 matching over 11 bases. Germline V gene lookup returns CDR1 SGHTA and CDR2 FQGTGA. CDR3 length: 15 amino acids. V dropped 1 base and J dropped 3; count of bases not matched to a gene: 1. Based on the CDR3 plus reference TRBV7-3 and TRBJ1-1, the full variable domain is GAGVSQTPSNKVTEKGKYVELRCDPISGHTALYWYRQSLGQGPEFLIYFQGTGAADDSGLPNDRFFAVRPEGSVSTLKIQRTERGDSAVYLCASSLMGQGDTEAFFGQGTRLTVV.

This chain connects TRBV7-9 to TRBJ1-1; D is uncertain. The CDR3 is 12 amino acids. CDR1 is SEHNR, CDR2 FQNEAQ, per germline (reference sequence). V was pared by 1 base and J by 7 bases, with 7 bases between. CDR3 region: CASSLDSYEAFF. CDR3 in DNA: TGTGCCAGCAGCTTAGACAGTTATGAAGCTTTCTTT.

The rearrangement links TRBV9 to TRBJ1-1, with 7 bases aligning to TRBD1. This CDR3 region has 14 residues. Trimming took 4 bases from V and 0 from J; bases not matched to a gene: 3. The germline V gene encodes CDR1 SGDLS and CDR2 YYNGEE. The CDR3 region is CASSSGTVNTEAFF. As DNA, the CDR3 is TGTGCCAGCAGCTCCGGGACAGTGAACACTGAAGCTTTCTTT.

V gene TRBV11-2 combines with J gene TRBJ2-7, with a tentative D call TRBD2 (5 bases). The V gene's germline CDR1 is SGHAT and CDR2 FQNNGV. V was shortened by 0 bases and J by 3 bases, with 15 bases between the two germline ends. This CDR3 spans 16 amino acids. The CDR3 region is CASSLDPWTDNYEQYF. CDR3 DNA sequence: TGTGCCAGCAGCTTAGATCCCTGGACTGATAACTACGAGCAGTACTTC.

This clone has only one observation. The J gene is TRBJ2-3, the V gene TRBV27, with 8 positions matching TRBD2. Germline trimming cut 4 bases from V and 3 bases from J; bases unmatched to any gene: 12. Germline CDR1 is MNHEY and CDR2 is SMNVEV (reference sequence). CDR3 length: 17 residues. The CDR3 region is CASSYLIGLAGTDTQYF. DNA of the CDR3: TGTGCCAGCAGTTACCTGATAGGACTAGCTGGAACAGATACGCAGTATTTT.

The chain links TRBV2 to TRBJ2-1, with D perhaps TRBD1 (5 bases). Deletions cut 2 bases from V and 8 bases from J, with 16 bases between. The germline gives CDR1 SNHLY, CDR2 FYNNEI. The CDR3 extends over 15 amino acids. The CDR3 bases are TGTGCCAGCAGTGAACAGGGAATACTTGTGGATGAGCAGTTCTTC. It yields the protein CASSEQGILVDEQFF.